This T cell receptor beta chain was captured by sequencing in a study of blood T cells in healthy people across ages. The study, taken as a whole, reports: Researchers judged that diversity estimates from one million T cells fell short of true values. In older individuals, TCR beta diversity per million T cells was lower, falling roughly linearly with age.

Next came a second PCR, run for roughly 7 to 12 cycles, which used a sample-barcoded 5' primer along with a J-beta primer mix. Via MiXCR, TCRdb re-called the 5' RACE reads, giving one row per CDR3 protein. The sample has 590,000 or so distinct CDR3 sequences; approximately 30% are singletons. Comment on this clonotype: Its antigen is not known.

Roughly 10 milliliters of peripheral blood were drawn from each donor. PBMCs numbering at least 7 million were isolated per sample. The receptor's source is a woman aged 80 or over in good health. The sequenced material came from blood.

CDR3 sequence (DNA): TGCAGTGTCCGAGAAGGACACCGTCAAGAGACCCAGTACTTC. Its translation: CSVREGHRQETQYF. This chain uses TRBV20-1 with TRBJ2-7, with D possibly TRBD1 on 5 matching bases. With the DNA end fitting TRBJ2-5 better, the J assignment may be wrong. Germline-derived CDR1 and CDR2 are DFQATT and SNEGSKA (reference sequence). CDR3 length equals 14 residues.